Included here is one T cell receptor (beta chain) sequence, with context. Using immunoSEQ multiplex PCR, the repertoire was profiled, and TCRdb retains in-frame clones only, with some absent. The data hold around 44,000 clones, with 86% observed a single time. Patients with autoimmune history or systemic immunosuppression were excluded. These data come from a study of OX40 agonist ivuxolimab in advanced cancers. The CDR3 runs to 14 residues. With V trimmed by 6 bases and J by 7 bases, 9 bases remained unmatched. Germline V gene lookup returns CDR1 MNHNS and CDR2 SASEGT. The source of this sequence is an adult with an advanced solid tumor such as melanoma, head and neck, liver or kidney cancer. The gene calls are TRBV6-1 and TRBJ2-1, with TRBD1 matching over 7 bases. The material was CD4+ or CD8+ T cells sorted from blood, obtained in a trial of the OX40 agonist ivuxolimab. CDR3 nucleotides: TGTGCCAGCAGCCCTAAAGGGGGCCTAAATGAGCAGTTCTTC. It specifies CASSPKGGLNEQFF.